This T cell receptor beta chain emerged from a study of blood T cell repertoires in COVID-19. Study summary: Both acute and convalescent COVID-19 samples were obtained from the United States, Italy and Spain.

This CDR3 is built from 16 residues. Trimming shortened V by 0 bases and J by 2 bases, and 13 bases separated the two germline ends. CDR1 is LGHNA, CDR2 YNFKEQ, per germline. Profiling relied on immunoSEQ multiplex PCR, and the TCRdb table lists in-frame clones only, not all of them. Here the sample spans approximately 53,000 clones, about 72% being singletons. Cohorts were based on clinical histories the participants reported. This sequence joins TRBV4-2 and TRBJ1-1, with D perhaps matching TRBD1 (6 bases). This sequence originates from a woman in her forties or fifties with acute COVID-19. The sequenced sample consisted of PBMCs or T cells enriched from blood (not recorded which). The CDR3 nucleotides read TGTGCCAGCAGCCAAGATGTTTACAGGGACAACACTGAAGCTTTCTTT. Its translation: CASSQDVYRDNTEAFF.